A selection of T cell receptor beta chains follows, all from one sample in a study of graft-versus-host responses after intestinal transplantation. Produced via immunoSEQ multiplex PCR; TCRdb's table is partial and in-frame only. The data contain roughly 69,000 clones, over 85% of them singletons. The specimen comprised bone marrow, sampled 700 to 750 days after intestinal transplantation. The receptors were sampled from a human patient who received an intestinal transplant, so some T cells may come from the graft donor. Each CDR3 is given with its conserved first and last residue. Each record gives: J gene, V gene, CDR3 protein.

>TRBJ2-7|TRBV18
CASSPKDRSAYEQYF
>TRBJ1-1|TRBV4-1
CASGEFPMNTEAFF
>TRBJ2-7|TRBV4-1
CASSQEPTSGSFNEQYF
>TRBJ1-1|TRBV15
CATSKTNTEAFF
>TRBJ2-7|TRBV10-2
CASSGEAGDYEQYF
>TRBJ2-3|TRBV2
CASSELWLGSTDTQYF
>TRBJ1-6|TRBV7-2
CASSQRIYSPLHF
>TRBJ2-3|TRBV5-1
CASYREAMDTQYF
>TRBJ2-2|TRBV28
CASTSGQFGELFF
>TRBJ2-5|TRBV28
CASTWTSGQETQYF
>TRBJ2-1|TRBV7-2
CASSAKRGLRVSYNEQFF
>TRBJ1-5|TRBV25-1
CASSLTGANQPQHF
>TRBJ2-7|TRBV5-4
CASSLGVRGYEQYF
>TRBJ1-1|TRBV4-2
CASSRTLEAFF
>TRBJ2-5|TRBV11-1
CASSPRGLETQYF
>TRBJ2-2|TRBV4-2
CASSQVSQKNTGELFF
>TRBJ2-2|TRBV11-2
CASSDRGPGELFF